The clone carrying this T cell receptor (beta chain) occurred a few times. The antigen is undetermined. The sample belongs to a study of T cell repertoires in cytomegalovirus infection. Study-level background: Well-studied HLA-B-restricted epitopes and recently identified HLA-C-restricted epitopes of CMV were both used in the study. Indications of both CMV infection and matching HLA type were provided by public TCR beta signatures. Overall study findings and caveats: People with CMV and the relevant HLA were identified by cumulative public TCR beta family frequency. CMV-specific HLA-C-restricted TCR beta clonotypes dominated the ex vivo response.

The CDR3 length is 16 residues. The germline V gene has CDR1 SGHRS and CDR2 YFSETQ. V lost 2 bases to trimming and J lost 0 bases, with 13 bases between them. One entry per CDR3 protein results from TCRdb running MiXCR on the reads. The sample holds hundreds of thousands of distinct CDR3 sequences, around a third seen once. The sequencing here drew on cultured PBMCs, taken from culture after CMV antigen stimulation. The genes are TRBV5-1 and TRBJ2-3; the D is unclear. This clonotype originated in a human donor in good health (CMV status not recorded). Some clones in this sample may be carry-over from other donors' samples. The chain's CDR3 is CASSLTPTTSTDTQYF. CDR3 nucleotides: TGCGCCAGCAGCTTAACCCCAACAACTAGCACAGATACGCAGTATTTT.